This entry lists 26 T cell receptor beta chains sequenced from one sample in a study of T cells in localized non-small cell lung cancer (dated by TCRdb to about 2020). Libraries were made using the immunoSEQ multiplex PCR assay. In its TCRdb copy, this immuneACCESS table keeps in-frame sequences only and misses some clones. Where compared with another copy, unresolved V genes explain less than half of these, and the others have no known cause. This sample has 30,000 to 40,000 clones in its table, and about 80% of those were observed once. The ten largest clones take up around a third of the sample. Sample: peripheral blood, taken before any cancer treatment. These receptors originate from a male donor older than 55 with stage II squamous cell lung carcinoma.

The chain links TRBV6-5 to TRBJ2-7; D is unresolved. The CDR3 covers 14 residues. V lost 6 bases, J lost 5 bases, and 17 bases lay in between. The germline CDR1 and CDR2 sequences are MNHEY and SVGAGI. The CDR3 region has the DNA TGTGCCAGCAGCGATTTCTCGAACCCCCACGAGCAGTACTTC. This encodes CASSDFSNPHEQYF.

The V call is TRBV5-1, the J call TRBJ2-7; 10 bases map to TRBD1. The CDR3 is 17 residues long. Unmatched junction bases numbered 14, after V lost 3 bases and J lost 5 bases. In germline, CDR1 is SGHRS, CDR2 YFSETQ. This CDR3 is CASSYTGTGVAANEQYF. The CDR3 DNA sequence: TGCGCCAGCAGCTACACCGGGACAGGGGTTGCTGCCAACGAGCAGTACTTC.

V is TRBV6-4 and J is TRBJ2-1; the D is unclear. CDR1 and CDR2 from the germline V gene are MRHNA and SNTAGT. Trimming cost V 6 bases and J 10 bases, with 13 bases left between them. CDR3 size: 12 residues. This CDR3 is CASRNLAGEQFF. The DNA for the CDR3 is TGTGCCAGCAGGAATTTAGCCGGGGAGCAGTTCTTC.

V gene TRBV5-6 combines with J gene TRBJ1-1; the D gene is possibly TRBD1 (5 bases). The CDR3 loop spans 16 amino acids. Germline CDR1 is SGHDT and CDR2 is YYEEEE. Trimming stripped 0 bases from V and 1 base from J, with 13 bases between. In DNA form, the CDR3 reads TGTGCCAGCAGCTTGGAGTTCGGGACGGCGAACACTGAAGCTTTCTTT. As protein: CASSLEFGTANTEAFF.

The rearrangement links TRBV9 to TRBJ1-1, with D possibly matching TRBD1 (5 bases). Trimming shortened V by 0 bases and J by 4 bases, and 22 bases separated the two germline ends. Per the germline V gene, CDR1 is SGDLS and CDR2 is YYNGEE. The CDR3 sequence is 18 residues long. For the CDR3, the DNA is TGTGCCAGCAGCGTAGGCTCCGCAGGTTTGGGACTACTCACTGAAGCTTTCTTT. It is translated as CASSVGSAGLGLLTEAFF.

This rearrangement joins TRBV6-6 to TRBJ1-1; 7 nucleotides match TRBD1. This CDR3 is 13 amino acids long. Germline V CDR1 and CDR2: MNHNY, SVGAGI (reference sequence). V lost 6 bases to trimming and J lost 7 bases; unmatched junction nucleotides: 8. This CDR3 reads CASRAGQPLEAFF. The CDR3 DNA sequence: TGTGCCAGCAGGGCGGGACAGCCTCTTGAAGCTTTCTTT.

The J gene is TRBJ2-7, the V gene TRBV7-9, with D perhaps matching TRBD1 or TRBD2 (7 bases each). V was cut by 5 bases and J by 2 bases, with 22 bases left in between. The length of the CDR3 is 17 residues. Germline V gene lookup returns CDR1 SEHNR and CDR2 FQNEAQ (reference sequence). The CDR3 DNA sequence: TGTGCCAGCAGCGGCAGAGGGGGGGACAGTCGAACCTACGAGCAGTACTTC. It encodes CASSGRGGDSRTYEQYF.

The rearrangement uses TRBV18 and TRBJ2-7; possibly TRBD2 for D (6 bases). V was clipped by 1 base and J by 6 bases, with 10 bases between them. This CDR3 is 13 amino acids long. Germline V gene data show CDR1 as KGHSH and CDR2 as LQKENI. Here the CDR3 reads CASSPRRGLEQYF. The CDR3 DNA reads TGTGCCAGCTCACCACGTAGGGGACTCGAGCAGTACTTC.

The table lists this clone with a few counts. V is TRBV9 and J is TRBJ1-2, with a possible D match to TRBD1 (6 bases). Germline V gene sequence: CDR1 SGDLS, CDR2 YYNGEE. The CDR3 runs 14 residues. Trimming pared 4 bases from V and 2 bases from J, leaving 12 bases between. CDR3 bases: TGTGCCAGCAGCCCCGGGAGGGGGAACTATGGCTACACCTTC. Its protein product is CASSPGRGNYGYTF.

The chain carries TRBV7-8 and TRBJ1-2, with D possibly matching TRBD1 (5 bases). The CDR3 consists of 14 residues. V lost 0 bases and J 6 bases, leaving 11 bases between the germline ends. Germline loops: CDR1 SGHVS, CDR2 FQNEAQ. The DNA of the CDR3 is TGTGCCAGCAGCTTAGCGGAATGGGGGGATGGCTACACCTTC. It translates to CASSLAEWGDGYTF.

The V gene is TRBV30, the J gene TRBJ1-1; D uncertain. V was shortened by 3 bases and J by 0 bases, with 14 bases between the two germline ends. CDR3 length: 15 amino acids. Germline-derived CDR1 and CDR2 are GTSNPN and SVGIG (reference sequence). CDR3 residues: CAWRRRSFMNTEAFF. For the CDR3, the DNA is TGTGCCTGGAGACGGCGTTCCTTTATGAACACTGAAGCTTTCTTT.

The V call is TRBV5-1, the J call TRBJ1-1; tentative D call: TRBD1 (5 bases). There are 14 residues in the CDR3. V was clipped by 1 base and J by 1 base, with 8 bases between them. CDR1 and CDR2 from the germline V gene are SGHRS and YFSETQ. The CDR3 protein is CASSLWDGNTEAFF. DNA for the CDR3: TGCGCCAGCAGCTTGTGGGACGGGAACACTGAAGCTTTCTTT.

The rearrangement uses TRBV11-1 and TRBJ2-6, with 7 nucleotides matching TRBD1. The CDR3 contains 19 residues. J was trimmed by 3 bases and V by 6 bases; bases with no gene match: 17. Germline CDR1 and CDR2: SGHAT and FQDESV (reference sequence). CDR3 loop: CASRRTGSSALFGANVLTF. For the CDR3, the DNA is TGTGCCAGCAGACGGACAGGATCCTCCGCCTTATTTGGGGCCAACGTCCTGACTTTC.

The chain uses TRBV19 and TRBJ2-1, with 12 bases fitting TRBD2. CDR1 LNHDA and CDR2 SQIVND come from the germline V gene (reference sequence). The CDR3 length is 17 residues. J gave up 3 bases and V 5 bases, and 8 bases lay outside the gene matches. CDR3 amino acids: CASSRPRLAGDYNEQFF. CDR3 sequence (DNA): TGTGCCAGTAGTCGACCGAGACTAGCGGGGGACTACAATGAGCAGTTCTTC.

The chain recombines TRBV6-6 with TRBJ2-1; 11 bases are shared with TRBD2. There are 15 residues in the CDR3. V was pared by 3 bases and J by 4 bases, with 2 bases of the junction left unmatched. Germline V gene lookup returns CDR1 MNHNY and CDR2 SVGAGI (reference sequence). The CDR3 DNA reads TGTGCCAGCAGTTATAGCGGGGGGGGTTACAATGAGCAGTTCTTC. The encoded protein is CASSYSGGGYNEQFF.

The V call is TRBV19, the J call TRBJ1-4; D not certain. CDR1 is LNHDA and CDR2 is SQIVND in the germline V gene (reference sequence). This CDR3 region has 14 residues. V was clipped by 8 bases and J by 0 bases, with 10 bases between them. Here the CDR3 reads CASRSGSTNEKLFF. For the CDR3, the DNA is TGTGCCAGTCGGTCGGGTTCAACTAATGAAAAACTGTTTTTT.

V gene TRBV2 combines with J gene TRBJ1-1; TRBD1 is a possible D gene (6 bases). CDR1 and CDR2 (germline): SNHLY, FYNNEI. This CDR3 has 14 amino acids. V was shortened by 4 bases and J by 1 base, with 10 bases between the two germline ends. CDR3 sequence reads: CASSVRQANTEAFF. CDR3 nucleotides: TGTGCCAGCAGTGTTAGACAGGCGAACACTGAAGCTTTCTTT. Complete variable domain (other parts from reference TRBV2 and TRBJ1-1): EPEVTQTPSHQVTQMGQEVILRCVPISNHLYFYWYRQILGQKVEFLVSFYNNEISEKSEIFDDQFSVERPDGSNFTLKIRSTKLEDSAMYFCASSVRQANTEAFFGQGTRLTVV.

The chain is built from TRBV5-1 and TRBJ1-1; TRBD1 aligns across 7 bases. With 4 bases clipped from V and 6 bases from J, the junction kept 3 bases outside the gene matches. This CDR3 is built from 12 residues. CDR1 is SGHRS, CDR2 YFSETQ, per germline. The CDR3 bases are TGCGCCAGCAGCCCGCAGGGGGCTGAAGCTTTCTTT. It is translated as CASSPQGAEAFF.

This clone was found many times. J is TRBJ1-1 and V is TRBV4-1, with unresolved D. The CDR3 contains 14 residues. Germline assignment: CDR1 MGHRA and CDR2 YSYEKL. The germline V and J ends were trimmed by 6 bases and 5 bases, with 16 bases remaining between them. As DNA, the CDR3 is TGCGCCAGCAGGGTGGAGGGAAGTGGAACTGAAGCTTTCTTT. Its translation: CASRVEGSGTEAFF.

This sequence joins TRBV2 and TRBJ2-1; TRBD1 matches at 7 bases. The CDR3 is 12 amino acids. V was pared by 5 bases and J by 7 bases, with 2 bases of the junction left unmatched. Germline V gene data show CDR1 as SNHLY and CDR2 as FYNNEI. This CDR3 is CASSWDRNEQFF. As DNA, the CDR3 is TGTGCCAGCAGTTGGGACAGAAATGAGCAGTTCTTC.

The CDR3 is CATSQGTSYEQYF. The CDR3 DNA reads TGTGCCACGTCCCAGGGGACCTCCTACGAGCAGTACTTC. The chain uses TRBV19 and TRBJ2-7, with D perhaps TRBD1 (6 bases). V was shortened by 10 bases and J by 0 bases, with 13 bases between the two germline ends. The length of the CDR3 is 13 residues. From germline, CDR1 is LNHDA and CDR2 SQIVND (reference sequence). Full variable domain (outside the CDR3, taken from reference TRBV19 and TRBJ2-7): DGGITQSPKYLFRKEGQNVTLSCEQNLNHDAMYWYRQDPGQGLRLIYYSQIVNDFQKGDIAEGYSVSREKKESFPLTVTSAQKNPTAFYLCATSQGTSYEQYFGPGTRLTVT.

This chain joins TRBV4-2 and TRBJ2-3; D not certain. This CDR3 spans 14 amino acids. Between the trimmed V and J ends, which lost 0 bases and 1 base, there was a span of 5 bases. From germline, CDR1 is LGHNA and CDR2 YNFKEQ. The CDR3 is CASSQEGRTDTQYF. CDR3 sequence (DNA): TGTGCCAGCAGCCAAGAGGGTCGCACAGATACGCAGTATTTT.

The gene calls are TRBV5-1 and TRBJ2-6, with D perhaps TRBD1 (6 bases). V was trimmed by 3 bases and J by 0 bases, leaving 13 bases between them. This CDR3 is built from 17 residues. The V gene's germline CDR1 is SGHRS and CDR2 YFSETQ. The CDR3: CASSWRQGSSGANVLTF. The DNA of the CDR3 is TGCGCCAGCAGCTGGCGGCAGGGGAGCTCTGGGGCCAACGTCCTGACTTTC.

The chain links TRBV12-5 to TRBJ2-3, with D perhaps TRBD2 (5 bases). V was pared by 3 bases and J by 11 bases, with 18 bases between. The germline V gene encodes CDR1 LGHNT and CDR2 FRNRAP. This CDR3 is 14 amino acids long. CDR3 bases: TGTGCTAGTGGTTTCCCCACCTCGAGTGAGGGGCAGTATTTT. It translates to CASGFPTSSEGQYF.

This clone is a singleton in its sample. This chain uses TRBV19 with TRBJ1-1, with 8 bases that match TRBD1. This CDR3 region has 13 residues. CDR1 LNHDA and CDR2 SQIVND come from the germline V gene (reference sequence). V was clipped by 3 bases and J by 4 bases; unmatched bases: 1. In nucleotides, the CDR3 is TGTGCCAGTAGTATCGACAGGGGCACTGAAGCTTTCTTT. Translation gives CASSIDRGTEAFF.

This clone was seen a single time. The rearrangement uses TRBV5-1 and TRBJ2-2; a possible D gene is TRBD2 (6 bases). Per the germline V gene, CDR1 is SGHRS and CDR2 is YFSETQ. Deletions cut 2 bases from V and 5 bases from J, with 10 bases between. The CDR3 has 14 residues. The CDR3 region has the DNA TGCGCCAGCAGCTTAGGACGGGGGACCGGGGAGCTGTTTTTT. Protein sequence: CASSLGRGTGELFF.